The 22 T cell receptor beta chains below were found in one sample sequenced in a study of T cell changes during pregnancy in multiple sclerosis. This table comes from immunoSEQ multiplex PCR, and its TCRdb copy is limited to in-frame clones, with some not included. The repertoire holds 61,000 or so clones, with roughly 95% as singletons. The sample was CD4+ T cells from peripheral blood mononuclear cells, taken before pregnancy. The receptors shown here come from a female donor with multiple sclerosis, enrolled in a pregnancy study.

A few counts support this clone. The chain carries TRBV27 and TRBJ1-5; D perhaps matches TRBD1 (6 bases). This CDR3 has 14 amino acids. Per germline, CDR1 MNHEY and CDR2 SMNVEV (reference sequence). The V and J ends lost 0 bases and 7 bases respectively, with 10 bases between them. CDR3 amino acids: CASSLSQGRQPQHF. The CDR3 DNA is TGTGCCAGCAGTTTATCTCAGGGGCGGCAGCCCCAGCATTTT.

The chain is built from TRBV5-1 and TRBJ2-5; 11 bases fit TRBD1. This CDR3 region has 14 residues. Germline CDR1 reads SGHRS; CDR2 reads YFSETQ. The ends lost 3 bases at V and 6 bases at J; junction bases unmatched: 4. The CDR3 region is CASSSDRGPKTQYF. DNA for the CDR3: TGCGCCAGCAGCTCGGACAGGGGGCCAAAGACCCAGTACTTC.

The chain is built from TRBV7-8 and TRBJ1-1; TRBD1 might be the D (5 bases). The CDR3 extends over 12 amino acids. The V and J ends lost 5 bases and 7 bases respectively, with 11 bases between them. Germline-derived CDR1 and CDR2 are SGHVS and FQNEAQ. The CDR3: CASSPAGHEAFF. Here the CDR3 DNA reads TGTGCCAGCAGCCCAGCAGGGCATGAAGCTTTCTTT.

J is TRBJ2-7 and V is TRBV23-1, with D maybe TRBD1 (6 bases). TRBV23-1 is noted as an ORF with a role that remains uncertain. V lost 3 bases and J 2 bases, leaving 8 bases between the germline ends. The CDR3 has 13 amino acids. Written as DNA, the CDR3 is TGCGCCAGCAGTCAGCAGGGGCCCTACGAGCAGTACTTC. It translates to CASSQQGPYEQYF.

The chain combines TRBV2 with TRBJ1-2, with D unclear. The CDR3 is 17 residues long. CDR1 and CDR2 (germline): SNHLY, FYNNEI. V was pared by 7 bases and J by 1 base, with 22 bases between. The CDR3 DNA reads as TGTGCCAGCACGGGGTCCTCAGAGGCGGATTTTAACTATGGCTACACCTTC. Protein sequence: CASTGSSEADFNYGYTF. The entire variable domain, with the rest obtained from reference TRBV2 and TRBJ1-2, is as follows: EPEVTQTPSHQVTQMGQEVILRCVPISNHLYFYWYRQILGQKVEFLVSFYNNEISEKSEIFDDQFSVERPDGSNFTLKIRSTKLEDSAMYFCASTGSSEADFNYGYTFGSGTRLTVV.

V gene TRBV2 combines with J gene TRBJ2-3, with a tentative D call TRBD2 (5 bases). V dropped 4 bases and J dropped 1 base, with 6 bases sitting between them. This CDR3 region has 13 residues. In germline, CDR1 is SNHLY, CDR2 FYNNEI. As DNA, the CDR3 is TGTGCCAGCAGTGCACTAGGCACAGATACGCAGTATTTT. Translating it yields CASSALGTDTQYF.

V gene TRBV28 combines with J gene TRBJ1-1; tentative D call: TRBD1 (5 bases). This CDR3 comprises 15 residues. V dropped 6 bases and J dropped 3 bases, with 17 bases sitting between them. The germline V gene encodes CDR1 MDHEN and CDR2 SYDVKM. The CDR3 DNA is TGTGCCAGCAGCCCCTCGGGGGTTGGGTACACTGAAGCTTTCTTT. This gives the protein CASSPSGVGYTEAFF. The whole variable domain, filled in from reference TRBV28 and TRBJ1-1, reads DVKVTQSSRYLVKRTGEKVFLECVQDMDHENMFWYRQDPGLGLRLIYFSYDVKMKEKGDIPEGYSVSREKKERFSLILESASTNQTSMYLCASSPSGVGYTEAFFGQGTRLTVV.

CDR3 DNA sequence: TGTGCCAGCAGCTTAGGGAGGGCGGTTCCCACAGATACGCAGTATTTT. Its protein is CASSLGRAVPTDTQYF. The genes are TRBV11-2 and TRBJ2-3; TRBD2 is a possible D gene (6 bases). The CDR3 contains 16 residues. Between the trimmed V and J ends, which lost 1 base and 2 bases, there was a span of 13 bases. Germline V gene lookup returns CDR1 SGHAT and CDR2 FQNNGV.

This clone was seen only once. The CDR3: CASSSTIRGSYNEQFF. CDR3 DNA: TGTGCCAGCAGCTCCACTATCAGGGGCTCCTACAATGAGCAGTTCTTC. This sequence joins TRBV7-3 and TRBJ2-1; TRBD1 might be the D (6 bases). The germline gives CDR1 SGHTA, CDR2 FQGTGA. Trimming left V 4 bases short and J 0 bases short, with 13 bases between. There are 16 residues in the CDR3. Variable domain in full (rest from reference TRBV7-3 and TRBJ2-1): GAGVSQTPSNKVTEKGKYVELRCDPISGHTALYWYRQSLGQGPEFLIYFQGTGAADDSGLPNDRFFAVRPEGSVSTLKIQRTERGDSAVYLCASSSTIRGSYNEQFFGPGTRLTVL.

This clone was found once. The chain links TRBV6-6 to TRBJ1-1, with 11 positions matching TRBD1. V dropped 6 bases and J dropped 0; count of bases not matched to a gene: 6. Germline V gene lookup returns CDR1 MNHNY and CDR2 SVGAGI (reference sequence). The CDR3 has 16 amino acids. CDR3 bases: TGTGCCAGCAGCTGGGGACAGGGGGTTATGAACACTGAAGCTTTCTTT. The encoded protein is CASSWGQGVMNTEAFF.

This clone was counted between two and nine times. The genes are TRBV19 and TRBJ1-1, with D perhaps matching TRBD1 (5 bases). Trimming cost V 6 bases and J 1 base, with 12 bases left between them. From germline, CDR1 is LNHDA and CDR2 SQIVND (reference sequence). The length of the CDR3 is 14 residues. DNA of the CDR3: TGTGCCAGTAGCACCGGGGGAGGGAACACTGAAGCTTTCTTT. Amino acid sequence: CASSTGGGNTEAFF.

The rearrangement joins TRBV18 to TRBJ2-7; 8 nucleotides line up with TRBD1. This CDR3 comprises 14 residues. In germline, CDR1 is KGHSH, CDR2 LQKENI. Trimming at V came to 5 bases and at J to 3 bases, leaving 6 bases not matched to a gene. CDR3 in DNA: TGTGCCAGCTCATCATTACAGGGGGACTACGAGCAGTACTTC. It is translated as CASSSLQGDYEQYF.

The J gene is TRBJ1-2, the V gene TRBV19; 12 bases are a match to TRBD1. Germline CDR1 is LNHDA and CDR2 is SQIVND (reference sequence). The J segment lost 8 bases and the V segment lost 6 bases, leaving 10 bases of the junction unmatched. The CDR3 has 15 amino acids. CDR3: CASRPGTGGKTGYTF. CDR3 in DNA: TGTGCCAGTAGACCTGGGACAGGGGGCAAGACGGGCTACACCTTC.

The V gene is TRBV18, the J gene TRBJ2-1; 7 bases map to TRBD2. V trimming: 3 bases; J trimming: 4 bases; junction bases outside the gene matches: 18. This CDR3 comprises 19 residues. The germline V gene encodes CDR1 KGHSH and CDR2 LQKENI. The CDR3 DNA reads TGTGCCAGCTCACCGAAAAACCGAGGGAGGGGTAGCGGTTACAATGAGCAGTTCTTC. This sequence encodes CASSPKNRGRGSGYNEQFF. Full variable domain (outside the CDR3, taken from reference TRBV18 and TRBJ2-1): NAGVMQNPRHLVRRRGQEARLRCSPMKGHSHVYWYRQLPEEGLKFMVYLQKENIIDESGMPKERFSAEFPKEGPSILRIQQVVRGDSAAYFCASSPKNRGRGSGYNEQFFGPGTRLTVL.

The V gene is TRBV29-1, the J gene TRBJ1-2; 7 bases line up with TRBD1. The CDR3 runs 13 residues. CDR1 SQVTM and CDR2 ANQGSEA come from the germline V gene. With 7 bases clipped from V and 7 bases from J, the junction kept 12 bases outside the gene matches. The CDR3 DNA sequence: TGCAGCGCCGCCGGGACAGCCTCTAGTGGCTACACCTTC. This translates into CSAAGTASSGYTF.

The genes are TRBV18 and TRBJ1-1; D ambiguous. Germline V gene sequence: CDR1 KGHSH, CDR2 LQKENI. The CDR3 has 12 residues. Trimming left V 5 bases short and J 12 bases short, with 16 bases between. CDR3 protein: CASSKMERESFF. The CDR3 DNA reads TGTGCCAGCTCAAAAATGGAGAGGGAATCTTTCTTT.

V usage is TRBV30 and J usage is TRBJ1-1; 7 nucleotides agree with TRBD1. Unmatched junction bases numbered 2, after V lost 2 bases and J lost 2 bases. Germline values: CDR1 GTSNPN, CDR2 SVGIG (reference sequence). The CDR3 is 13 amino acids. Written as DNA, the CDR3 is TGTGCCTGGAGTTGGGACAGAAACACTGAAGCTTTCTTT. It translates to CAWSWDRNTEAFF. Complete variable domain (other parts from reference TRBV30 and TRBJ1-1): SQTIHQWPATLVQPVGSPLSLECTVEGTSNPNLYWYRQAAGRGLQLLFYSVGIGQISSEVPQNLSASRPQDRQFILSSKKLLLSDSGFYLCAWSWDRNTEAFFGQGTRLTVV.

The chain is built from TRBV5-6 and TRBJ1-1; perhaps TRBD1 as D (6 bases). The CDR3 runs to 15 residues. Deletions cut 0 bases from V and 2 bases from J, with 11 bases between. In germline, CDR1 is SGHDT, CDR2 YYEEEE. The CDR3 spells CASSLVQGLNTEAFF. CDR3 nucleotide sequence: TGTGCCAGCAGCTTGGTGCAGGGGCTTAACACTGAAGCTTTCTTT.

This clone came up a few times. The chain carries TRBV27 and TRBJ2-1; 10 bases are a match to TRBD2. Per the germline V gene, CDR1 is MNHEY and CDR2 is SMNVEV (reference sequence). V lost 5 bases to trimming and J lost 6 bases; unmatched junction nucleotides: 10. This CDR3 is built from 16 residues. CDR3 sequence: CASSTLSSGSGNEQFF. CDR3 in DNA: TGTGCCAGCAGTACACTCTCTAGCGGGAGTGGCAATGAGCAGTTCTTC.

The CDR3 protein is CASNSGDRSYNEQFF. CDR3 bases: TGCGCCAGCAACTCCGGGGATCGGTCCTACAATGAGCAGTTCTTC. The V call is TRBV5-1, the J call TRBJ2-1; a weak D match, TRBD2 (5 bases). The ends were cut back, 6 bases at V and 1 base at J, with 14 bases in the middle. The CDR3 contains 15 residues. CDR1 is SGHRS and CDR2 is YFSETQ in the germline V gene.

This chain links TRBV5-1 with TRBJ2-7, with TRBD2 matching over 12 bases. Trimming took 4 bases from V and 0 from J; bases not matched to a gene: 5. The CDR3 spans 16 residues. Germline values: CDR1 SGHRS, CDR2 YFSETQ. The CDR3 DNA sequence: TGCGCCAGCAGCCCCCTGACTAGCGGGAGCTCCTACGAGCAGTACTTC. This translates into CASSPLTSGSSYEQYF.

CDR3 amino acids: CASSHRRTPYNEQFF. In nucleotides, the CDR3 is TGTGCCAGCAGCCACCGGCGGACTCCCTACAATGAGCAGTTCTTC. The genes are TRBV14 and TRBJ2-1, with D maybe TRBD2 (5 bases). From germline, CDR1 is SGHDN and CDR2 FVKESK. CDR3 length: 15 residues. V lost 3 bases to trimming and J lost 2 bases, with 11 bases between them.